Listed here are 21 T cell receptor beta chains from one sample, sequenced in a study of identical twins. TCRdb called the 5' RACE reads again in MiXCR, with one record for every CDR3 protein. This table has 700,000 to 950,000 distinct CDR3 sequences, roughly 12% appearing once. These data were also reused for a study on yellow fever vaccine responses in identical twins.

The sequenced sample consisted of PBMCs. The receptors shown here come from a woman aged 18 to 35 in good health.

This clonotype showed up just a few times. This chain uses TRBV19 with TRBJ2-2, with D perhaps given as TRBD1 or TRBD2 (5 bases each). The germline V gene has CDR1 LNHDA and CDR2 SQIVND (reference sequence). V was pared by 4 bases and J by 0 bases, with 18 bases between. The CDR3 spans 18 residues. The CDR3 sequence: CASSRGPLQPTNTGELFF. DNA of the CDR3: TGTGCCAGTAGTAGGGGACCTCTACAACCCACGAACACCGGGGAGCTGTTTTTT.

The CDR3, as DNA: TGTGCCAGCAGTGATAGGGGGGGACAGCTATACAATGAGCAGTTCTTC. Its translation is CASSDRGGQLYNEQFF. This chain joins TRBV2 and TRBJ2-1, with D perhaps TRBD1 or TRBD2 (7 bases each). The V end was cut by 3 bases, the J end by 4 bases, with 16 bases between. This CDR3 has 16 amino acids. Germline CDR1 reads SNHLY; CDR2 reads FYNNEI.

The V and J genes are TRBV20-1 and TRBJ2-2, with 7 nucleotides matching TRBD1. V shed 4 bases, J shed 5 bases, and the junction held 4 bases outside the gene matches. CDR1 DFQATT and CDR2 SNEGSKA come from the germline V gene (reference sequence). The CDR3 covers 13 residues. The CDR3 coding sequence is TGCAGTGCTAAGAAGACAGGGACCGGGGAGCTGTTTTTT. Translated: CSAKKTGTGELFF.

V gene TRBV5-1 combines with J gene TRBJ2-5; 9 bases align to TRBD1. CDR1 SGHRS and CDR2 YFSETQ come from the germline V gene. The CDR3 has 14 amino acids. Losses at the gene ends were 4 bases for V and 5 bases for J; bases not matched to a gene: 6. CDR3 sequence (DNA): TGCGCCAGCAGCCAATCACAGGGGGCGGAGACCCAGTACTTC. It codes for CASSQSQGAETQYF. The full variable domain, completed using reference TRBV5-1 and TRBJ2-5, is KAGVTQTPRYLIKTRGQQVTLSCSPISGHRSVSWYQQTPGQGLQFLFEYFSETQRNKGNFPGRFSGRQFSNSRSEMNVSTLELGDSALYLCASSQSQGAETQYFGPGTRLLVL.

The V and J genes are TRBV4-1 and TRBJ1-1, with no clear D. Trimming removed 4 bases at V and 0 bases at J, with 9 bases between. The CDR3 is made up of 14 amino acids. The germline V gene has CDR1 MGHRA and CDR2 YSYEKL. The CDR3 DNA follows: TGCGCCAGCAGCCTACCCGGGGTGAACACTGAAGCTTTCTTT. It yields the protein CASSLPGVNTEAFF.

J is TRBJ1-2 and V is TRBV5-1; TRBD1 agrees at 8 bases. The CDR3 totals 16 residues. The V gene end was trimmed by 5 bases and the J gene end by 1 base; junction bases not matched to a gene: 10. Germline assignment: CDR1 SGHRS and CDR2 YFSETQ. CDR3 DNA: TGCGCCAGCAGAGCTAGAGAGACAGGGGATAACTATGGCTACACCTTC. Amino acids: CASRARETGDNYGYTF.

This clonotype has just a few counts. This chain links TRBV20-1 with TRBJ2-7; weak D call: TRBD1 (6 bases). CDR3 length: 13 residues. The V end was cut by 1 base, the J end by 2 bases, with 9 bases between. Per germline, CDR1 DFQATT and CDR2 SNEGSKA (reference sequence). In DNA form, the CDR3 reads TGCAGTGCTAGAGGGACAGTGGCCTACGAGCAGTACGTC. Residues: CSARGTVAYEQYV.

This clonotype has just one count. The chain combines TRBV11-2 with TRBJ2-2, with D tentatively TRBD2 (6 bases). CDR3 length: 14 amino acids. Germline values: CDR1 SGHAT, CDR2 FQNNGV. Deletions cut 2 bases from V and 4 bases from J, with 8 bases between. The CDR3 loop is CASSLILATGELFF. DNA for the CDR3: TGTGCCAGCAGCTTAATACTAGCCACCGGGGAGCTGTTTTTT.

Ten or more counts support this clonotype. The CDR3 loop reads CASSLAVSGYQPQHF. The CDR3 DNA sequence: TGTGCCAGCAGTTTAGCCGTCTCAGGGTATCAGCCCCAGCATTTT. The chain carries TRBV12-3 or TRBV12-4 and TRBJ1-5, with D perhaps TRBD1 (5 bases). The CDR3 totals 15 residues. V was clipped by 0 bases and J by 5 bases, with 11 bases between them.

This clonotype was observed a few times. The CDR3, as DNA: TGTGCCAGCAGCTTAGGGGGGCTAGCGGGAGCTGACAATGAGCAGTTCTTC. Translating gives CASSLGGLAGADNEQFF. The chain combines TRBV7-6 with TRBJ2-1; 10 bases map to TRBD2. CDR1 is SGHVS and CDR2 is FNYEAQ in the germline V gene. The CDR3 is 17 residues long. The V and J ends lost 1 base and 5 bases, in that order; junction bases with no gene match: 8.

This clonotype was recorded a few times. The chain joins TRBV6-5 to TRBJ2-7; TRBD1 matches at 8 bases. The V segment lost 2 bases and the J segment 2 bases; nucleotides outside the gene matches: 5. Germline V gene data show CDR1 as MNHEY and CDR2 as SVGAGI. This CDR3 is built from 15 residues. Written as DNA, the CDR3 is TGTGCCAGCAGTTACCCGGCAGGGGGCACCTACGAGCAGTACTTC. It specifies CASSYPAGGTYEQYF.

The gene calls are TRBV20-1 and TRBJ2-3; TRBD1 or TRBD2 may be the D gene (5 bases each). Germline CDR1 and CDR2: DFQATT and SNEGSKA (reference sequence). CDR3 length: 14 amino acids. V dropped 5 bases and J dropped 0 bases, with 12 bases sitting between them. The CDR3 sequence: CSAPRGTSTDTQYF. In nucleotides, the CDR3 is TGCAGTGCTCCTCGGGGCACTAGCACAGATACGCAGTATTTT.

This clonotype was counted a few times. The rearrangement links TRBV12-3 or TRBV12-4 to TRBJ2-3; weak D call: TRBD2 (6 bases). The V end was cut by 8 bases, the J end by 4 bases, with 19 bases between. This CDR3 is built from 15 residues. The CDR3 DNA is TGTGCCAGCGGACCGACTAGGAGTTTCCCAGATACGCAGTATTTT. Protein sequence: CASGPTRSFPDTQYF.

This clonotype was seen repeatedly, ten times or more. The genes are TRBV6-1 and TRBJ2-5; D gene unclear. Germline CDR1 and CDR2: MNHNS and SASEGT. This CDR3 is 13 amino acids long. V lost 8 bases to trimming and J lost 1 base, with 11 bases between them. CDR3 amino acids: CASLRVAQETQYF. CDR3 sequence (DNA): TGTGCCAGCCTCAGAGTCGCCCAAGAGACCCAGTACTTC.

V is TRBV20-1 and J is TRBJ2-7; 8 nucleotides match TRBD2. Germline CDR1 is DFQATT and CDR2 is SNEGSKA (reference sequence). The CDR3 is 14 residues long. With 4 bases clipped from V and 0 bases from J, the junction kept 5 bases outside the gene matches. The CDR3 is CSATPLAVSYEQYF. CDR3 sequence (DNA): TGCAGTGCTACCCCACTAGCGGTCTCCTACGAGCAGTACTTC.

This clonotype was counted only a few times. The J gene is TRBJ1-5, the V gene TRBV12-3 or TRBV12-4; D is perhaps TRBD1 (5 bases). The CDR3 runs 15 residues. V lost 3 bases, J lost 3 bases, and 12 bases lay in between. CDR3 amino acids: CASSFGGRNNQPQHF. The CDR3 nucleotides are TGTGCCAGCAGTTTTGGGGGGAGAAACAATCAGCCCCAGCATTTT.

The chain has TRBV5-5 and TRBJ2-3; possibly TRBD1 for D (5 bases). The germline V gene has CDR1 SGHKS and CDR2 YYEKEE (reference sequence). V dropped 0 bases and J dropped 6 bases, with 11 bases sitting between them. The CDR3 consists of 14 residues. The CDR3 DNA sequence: TGTGCCAGCAGCTTGGGACAGTCCTACGATACGCAGTATTTT. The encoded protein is CASSLGQSYDTQYF. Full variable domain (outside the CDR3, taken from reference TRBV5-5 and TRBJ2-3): DAGVTQSPTHLIKTRGQQVTLRCSPISGHKSVSWYQQVLGQGPQFIFQYYEKEERGRGNFPDRFSARQFPNYSSELNVNALLLGDSALYLCASSLGQSYDTQYFGPGTRLTVL.

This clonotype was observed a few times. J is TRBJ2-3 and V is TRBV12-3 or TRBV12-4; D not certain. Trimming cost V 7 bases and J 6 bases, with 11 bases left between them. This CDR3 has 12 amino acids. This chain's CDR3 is CASTRGGDTQYF. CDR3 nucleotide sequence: TGTGCCAGCACCCGAGGCGGTGATACGCAGTATTTT.

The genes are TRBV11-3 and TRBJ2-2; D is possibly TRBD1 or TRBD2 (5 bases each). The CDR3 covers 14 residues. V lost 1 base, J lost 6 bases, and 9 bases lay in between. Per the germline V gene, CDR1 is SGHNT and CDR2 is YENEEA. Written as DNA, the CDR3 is TGTGCCAGCAGCTTAGCGATGGGGGCCGGGGAGCTGTTTTTT. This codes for CASSLAMGAGELFF.

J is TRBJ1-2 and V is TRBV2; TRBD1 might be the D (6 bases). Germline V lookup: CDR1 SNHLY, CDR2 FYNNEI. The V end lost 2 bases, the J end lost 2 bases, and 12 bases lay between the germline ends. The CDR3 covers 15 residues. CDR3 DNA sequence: TGTGCCAGCAGTGAAATTGGGGGCGCCAACTATGGCTACACCTTC. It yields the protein CASSEIGGANYGYTF.

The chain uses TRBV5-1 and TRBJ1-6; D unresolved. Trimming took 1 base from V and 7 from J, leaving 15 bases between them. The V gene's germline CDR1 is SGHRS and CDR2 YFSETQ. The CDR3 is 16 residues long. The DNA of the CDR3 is TGCGCCAGCAGCTTGCTGCGAGGTGAAGGGAATTCACCCCTCCACTTT. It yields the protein CASSLLRGEGNSPLHF. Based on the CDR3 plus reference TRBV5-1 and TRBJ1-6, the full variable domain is KAGVTQTPRYLIKTRGQQVTLSCSPISGHRSVSWYQQTPGQGLQFLFEYFSETQRNKGNFPGRFSGRQFSNSRSEMNVSTLELGDSALYLCASSLLRGEGNSPLHFGNGTRLTVT.